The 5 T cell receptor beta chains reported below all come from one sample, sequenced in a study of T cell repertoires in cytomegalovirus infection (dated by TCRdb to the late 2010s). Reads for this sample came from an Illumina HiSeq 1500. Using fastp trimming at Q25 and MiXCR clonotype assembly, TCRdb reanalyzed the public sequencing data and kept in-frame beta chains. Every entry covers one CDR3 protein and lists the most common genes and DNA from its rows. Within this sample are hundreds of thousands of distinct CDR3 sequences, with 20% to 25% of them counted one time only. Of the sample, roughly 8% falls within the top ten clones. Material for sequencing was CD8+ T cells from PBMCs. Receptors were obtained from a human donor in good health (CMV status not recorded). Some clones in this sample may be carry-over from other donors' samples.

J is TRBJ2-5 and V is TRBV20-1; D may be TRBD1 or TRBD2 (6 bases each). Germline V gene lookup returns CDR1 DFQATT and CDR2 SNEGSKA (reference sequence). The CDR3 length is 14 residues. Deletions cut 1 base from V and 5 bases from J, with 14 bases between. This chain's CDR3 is CSARVGGYGETQYF. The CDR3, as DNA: TGCAGTGCTAGAGTGGGGGGCTACGGGGAGACCCAGTACTTC.

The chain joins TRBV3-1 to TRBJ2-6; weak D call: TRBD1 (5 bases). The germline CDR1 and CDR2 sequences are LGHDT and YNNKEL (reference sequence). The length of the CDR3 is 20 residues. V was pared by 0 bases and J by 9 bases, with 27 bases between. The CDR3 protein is CASSQEINILSPRGGNVLTF. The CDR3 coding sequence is TGTGCCAGCAGCCAAGAAATTAATATCTTGTCCCCAAGGGGTGGCAACGTCCTGACTTTC.

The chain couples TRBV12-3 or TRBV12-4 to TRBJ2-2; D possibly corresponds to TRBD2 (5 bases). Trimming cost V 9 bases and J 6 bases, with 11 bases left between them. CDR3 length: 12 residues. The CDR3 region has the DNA TGTGCCAGTCCACGGGGTCCCGGGGAGCTGTTTTTT. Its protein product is CASPRGPGELFF.

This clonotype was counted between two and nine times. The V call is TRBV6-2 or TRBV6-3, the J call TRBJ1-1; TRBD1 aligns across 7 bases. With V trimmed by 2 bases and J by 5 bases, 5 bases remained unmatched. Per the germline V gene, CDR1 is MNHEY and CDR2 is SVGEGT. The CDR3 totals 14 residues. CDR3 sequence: CASSYARGGTEAFF. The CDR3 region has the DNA TGTGCCAGCAGTTACGCCAGGGGGGGTACTGAAGCTTTCTTT.

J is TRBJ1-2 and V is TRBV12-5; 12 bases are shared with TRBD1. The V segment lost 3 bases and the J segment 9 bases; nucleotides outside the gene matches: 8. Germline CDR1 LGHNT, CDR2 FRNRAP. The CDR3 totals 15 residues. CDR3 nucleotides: TGTGCTAGTGGTTTTGTGGGACAGGGGGCCTTGAGCTACACCTTC. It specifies CASGFVGQGALSYTF.